The TCR beta chain described here comes from a study of somatic mutations in cytotoxic T cells in rheumatoid arthritis. Clones were sequenced by immunoSEQ multiplex PCR, and TCRdb holds only the in-frame ones, with some missing. The sample holds under 15,000 clones, about 83% seen once. CDR3 size: 15 residues. Germline loops: CDR1 MGHDK, CDR2 SYGVNS. V was shortened by 1 base and J by 3 bases, with 12 bases between the two germline ends. This receptor was obtained from an adult with rheumatoid arthritis. The material sequenced was CD8+ T cells sorted from blood. The V gene is TRBV25-1, the J gene TRBJ1-2; D gene ambiguous. In DNA form, the CDR3 reads TGTGCCAGCAGTGAATTTGAGGATTGGGACTATGGCTACACCTTC. Amino acids: CASSEFEDWDYGYTF.